Below are 19 T cell receptor beta chains sequenced from a single sample in a study of low-dose radiotherapy and immunotherapy resistance in tumors (dated by TCRdb to between 2021 and 2024). For sequencing, an Illumina MiniSeq was employed. First-strand cDNA was synthesized using Superscript III and a set of TRAV- and TRBV-specific primers, so that both TCRalpha and TCRbeta chains were covered. TCRs were amplified with Phusion for 20 PCR cycles, with a constant-region primer paired with the adapter attached to the V primers. The public reads were quality trimmed at Q25 with fastp and then assembled into clones with MiXCR by TCRdb, keeping productive beta chains. Rows with one shared CDR3 protein collapse into an entry with the most common genes and DNA. The sample has approximately 90,000 distinct CDR3 sequences on record, more than 8.5% of them singletons. The top ten hold around 0.98% of the sample.

The time point tag for this specimen amounts to: before trial treatment. The sequences come from PBMCs, collected before treatment. The receptors come from a male donor with prostate cancer.

The chain has TRBV7-2 and TRBJ2-7; 7 bases fit TRBD2. This CDR3 comprises 15 residues. The J segment lost 5 bases and the V segment lost 1 base, leaving 8 bases of the junction unmatched. Per the germline V gene, CDR1 is SGHTA and CDR2 is FQGNSA. DNA of the CDR3: TGTGCCAGCAGCTTAGGCTGGGGGAGGGCAAACGAGCAGTACTTC. It translates to CASSLGWGRANEQYF.

This clonotype was counted many times. This chain uses TRBV3-1 with TRBJ2-7, with 8 bases fitting TRBD1. CDR1 and CDR2 (germline): LGHDT, YNNKEL (reference sequence). V shed 0 bases, J shed 7 bases, and the junction held 11 bases outside the gene matches. There are 16 residues in the CDR3. CDR3 nucleotide sequence: TGTGCCAGCAGCCAAGATCTAGGACAGGGCTTCTGGGAGCAGTACTTC. Protein: CASSQDLGQGFWEQYF.

This clonotype was counted ten times or more. The V gene is TRBV5-1, the J gene TRBJ2-1; 9 nucleotides align to TRBD2. Trimming at V came to 6 bases and at J to 8 bases, leaving 12 bases not matched to a gene. The CDR3 runs 15 residues. Germline assignment: CDR1 SGHRS and CDR2 YFSETQ. CDR3 sequence: CASTVGGRAHDEQFF. In DNA form, the CDR3 reads TGCGCCAGCACCGTTGGCGGGAGGGCCCACGATGAGCAGTTCTTC.

This clonotype was seen ten or more times. This chain joins TRBV4-2 and TRBJ2-5; TRBD2 aligns across 8 bases. The CDR3 loop spans 16 amino acids. Germline CDR1 and CDR2: LGHNA and YNFKEQ. V gave up 1 base and J gave up 2 bases; unmatched junction bases: 6. This CDR3 is CASSQGRREAQETQYF. In nucleotides, the CDR3 is TGTGCCAGCAGCCAAGGACGGCGGGAGGCACAAGAGACCCAGTACTTC.

This clonotype was detected ten times or more. V usage is TRBV24-1 and J usage is TRBJ2-2, with 9 nucleotides matching TRBD1. This CDR3 has 13 residues. Trimming took 9 bases from V and 5 from J; bases not matched to a gene: 3. Germline CDR1 and CDR2: KGHDR and SFDVKD. For the CDR3, the DNA is TGTGCCACCGGGACAGGGCGGACCGGGGAGCTGTTTTTT. The encoded protein is CATGTGRTGELFF.

This clonotype has at least ten counts. The rearrangement uses TRBV27 and TRBJ2-2, with a tentative D call TRBD2 (7 bases). The germline V and J ends were trimmed by 4 bases and 6 bases, with 21 bases remaining between them. The germline CDR1 and CDR2 sequences are MNHEY and SMNVEV (reference sequence). CDR3 length: 17 residues. The CDR3 DNA follows: TGTGCCAGCAGTTCCCCGAGGTGGGGAGGGGGTGCCGGGGAGCTGTTTTTT. This sequence encodes CASSSPRWGGGAGELFF.

This clonotype was counted ten times or more. The chain carries TRBV5-1 and TRBJ2-6; 8 positions match TRBD1. With 3 bases clipped from V and 7 bases from J, the junction kept 6 bases outside the gene matches. Germline assignment: CDR1 SGHRS and CDR2 YFSETQ. This CDR3 comprises 15 residues. The CDR3 DNA reads as TGCGCCAGCAGCTCCGGGACAGGAGGTGCCAACGTCCTGACTTTC. Residues: CASSSGTGGANVLTF. Full variable domain (remainder filled in from reference TRBV5-1 and TRBJ2-6): KAGVTQTPRYLIKTRGQQVTLSCSPISGHRSVSWYQQTPGQGLQFLFEYFSETQRNKGNFPGRFSGRQFSNSRSEMNVSTLELGDSALYLCASSSGTGGANVLTFGAGSRLTVL.

This clonotype was counted at least ten times. The chain links TRBV28 to TRBJ2-6; 8 nucleotides agree with TRBD2. The CDR3 is 19 amino acids. The V and J ends lost 5 bases and 1 base, in that order; junction bases with no gene match: 13. Germline-derived CDR1 and CDR2 are MDHEN and SYDVKM. The CDR3 coding sequence is TGTGCCAGCAGTACTCCGGCCGGGGGGGCGGTGTCTGGGGCCAACGTCCTGACTTTC. This gives the protein CASSTPAGGAVSGANVLTF.

This clonotype was seen ten or more times. The rearrangement joins TRBV20-1 to TRBJ2-5; 10 bases line up with TRBD1. The CDR3 contains 15 residues. V shed 4 bases, J shed 5 bases, and the junction held 10 bases outside the gene matches. Germline lookup yields CDR1 DFQATT and CDR2 SNEGSKA (reference sequence). This CDR3 is CSATPTGGEGETQYF. In DNA form, the CDR3 reads TGCAGTGCTACCCCGACAGGGGGCGAAGGGGAGACCCAGTACTTC.

The chain employs TRBV23-1 and TRBJ2-5; no clear D. TRBV23-1 counts as an open reading frame of uncertain function. CDR3 size: 12 residues. With 0 bases removed from V and 4 bases from J, the gap between germline ends came to 3 bases. The CDR3, as DNA: TGCGCCAGCAGTCAATCAACAGAGACCCAGTACTTC. As protein: CASSQSTETQYF.

This clonotype was observed at least ten times. The rearrangement uses TRBV7-2 and TRBJ2-7, with TRBD2 matching over 12 bases. J lost 1 base, V lost 2 bases, and 3 bases had no gene match. The CDR3 length is 16 residues. CDR1 is SGHTA and CDR2 is FQGNSA in the germline V gene. The CDR3 coding sequence is TGTGCCAGCAGCTTACGGGGGACTAGCGGGTCCTACGAGCAGTACTTC. Translated: CASSLRGTSGSYEQYF.

This sequence joins TRBV7-9 and TRBJ1-5, with 7 bases identical to TRBD1. The length of the CDR3 is 17 residues. J was trimmed by 4 bases and V by 5 bases; bases with no gene match: 14. Germline V gene data show CDR1 as SEHNR and CDR2 as FQNEAQ (reference sequence). This chain's CDR3 is CASSRNLLTGSNQPQHF. CDR3 coding DNA: TGTGCCAGCAGCCGTAATTTATTGACAGGGTCAAATCAGCCCCAGCATTTT.

This clonotype was counted a few times. In DNA, the CDR3 is TGTGCCAGCAGCCAAGATCAAGGAGACATTGCCTACGAGCAGTACTTC. This encodes CASSQDQGDIAYEQYF. The chain carries TRBV4-2 and TRBJ2-7; no firm D call. CDR1 is LGHNA, CDR2 YNFKEQ, per germline. Trimming removed 0 bases at V and 2 bases at J, with 14 bases between. The CDR3 sequence is 16 residues long.

This clonotype was seen many times. This CDR3 is CSAPTGETQYF. In nucleotides, the CDR3 is TGCAGCGCCCCTACAGGGGAGACCCAGTACTTC. The gene calls are TRBV29-1 and TRBJ2-5; D may be TRBD1 (6 bases). The germline V gene encodes CDR1 SQVTM and CDR2 ANQGSEA. The V gene lost 7 bases and the J gene lost 5 bases, with 11 bases spanning the gap. The CDR3 is 11 residues long.

This clonotype was seen at least ten times. The chain uses TRBV5-1 and TRBJ2-1; D not resolved. The germline V gene has CDR1 SGHRS and CDR2 YFSETQ. This CDR3 is 15 amino acids long. The ends were cut back, 1 base at V and 6 bases at J, with 14 bases in the middle. The CDR3 nucleotides read TGCGCCAGCAGCTTGTCGTACGGATGGGGCAATGAGCAGTTCTTC. Translated, it gives CASSLSYGWGNEQFF.

This clonotype was seen at least ten times. The gene calls are TRBV29-1 and TRBJ1-1, with a weak D call TRBD1 (5 bases). The CDR3 has 11 amino acids. Trimming removed 7 bases at V and 1 base at J, with 7 bases between. Germline CDR1 reads SQVTM; CDR2 reads ANQGSEA. DNA of the CDR3: TGCAGCGGACAGCCGAACACTGAAGCTTTCTTT. This translates into CSGQPNTEAFF.

This clonotype came up many times. The rearrangement uses TRBV19 and TRBJ1-2; maybe TRBD1 (5 bases). Trimming removed 4 bases at V and 8 bases at J, with 17 bases between. Germline CDR1 reads LNHDA; CDR2 reads SQIVND (reference sequence). This CDR3 region has 14 residues. CDR3 loop: CASSTGRALSGYTF. For the CDR3, the DNA is TGTGCCAGTAGTACGGGACGGGCCCTCTCCGGCTACACCTTC.

This clonotype was counted once. The V gene is TRBV6-5, the J gene TRBJ2-1; D remains unclear. Germline V gives CDR1 MNHEY, CDR2 SVGAGI. The ends were cut back, 2 bases at V and 8 bases at J, with 4 bases in the middle. There are 11 residues in the CDR3. CDR3 loop: CASSYQHEQFF. The CDR3 DNA sequence: TGTGCCAGCAGTTACCAGCATGAGCAGTTCTTC.

This clonotype occurred many times. This chain links TRBV28 with TRBJ2-3; 7 bases are shared with TRBD2. J lost 2 bases, V lost 6 bases, and 5 bases had no gene match. The germline CDR1 and CDR2 sequences are MDHEN and SYDVKM. The CDR3 sequence is 14 residues long. The CDR3 coding sequence is TGTGCCAGCAGAAACCTAGCGGTCACAGATACGCAGTATTTT. Protein sequence: CASRNLAVTDTQYF.